The rows below give T cell receptor beta chains drawn from one sample of a study of early T cells in non-severe SARS-CoV-2 infection. TCRdb used MiXCR to reprocess the 5' RACE reads, holding one entry per CDR3 protein. Of 50,000 to 70,000 distinct CDR3 sequences in the sample, roughly 5.7% were seen once. Specimen: whole blood, collected at baseline. Receptors were obtained from an adult who was a healthcare worker with PCR-confirmed SARS-CoV-2 infection or an uninfected control (not recorded which). The CDR3 runs from the conserved cysteine through the conserved F or W. D genes are given only for firm matches. Clone size is stated in some rows and not others, as once, few, many or a class when expanded.

size	D	J	V	DNA	CDR3
few	TRBD1	TRBJ1-6	TRBV11-2	TGTGCCAGCAGCCAAGGGGACAGGACGAGCTCCTATAATTCACCCCTCCACTTT	CASSQGDRTSSYNSPLHF
many	-	TRBJ2-6	TRBV29-1	TGCAGCGGTAGGAGTGGGGCCAACGTCCTGACTTTC	CSGRSGANVLTF
many	-	TRBJ2-7	TRBV14	TGTGCCAGCAGCCAGAGCTCCTACGAGCAGTACTTC	CASSQSSYEQYF
many	TRBD2	TRBJ2-7	TRBV4-3	TGCGCCAGCAGCCAAGTCGGGAGCGGGAGGGGGCACGAGCAGTACTTC	CASSQVGSGRGHEQYF
-	TRBD2	TRBJ2-7	TRBV27	TGTGCCAGCAGTGAAGCGGGAACCTTCTCCTACGAGCAGTACTTC	CASSEAGTFSYEQYF
many	-	TRBJ2-3	TRBV7-2	TGTGCCAGCAGCTTAGCGCGGACAGATACGCAGTATTTT	CASSLARTDTQYF
-	TRBD2	TRBJ2-3	TRBV20-1	TGCAGTGCTAGAGATCCTGGTCTAGCGGCAGGACTGTATACGCAGTATTTT	CSARDPGLAAGLYTQYF
many	-	TRBJ2-5	TRBV5-1	TGCGCCAGCAGCTTGGCCCCGGACCGCCAAGAGACCCAGTACTTC	CASSLAPDRQETQYF
many	TRBD2	TRBJ2-1	TRBV7-6	TGTGCCAGCAGCTTAGCTAGCGGGTTCGATGAGCAGTTCTTC	CASSLASGFDEQFF
few	-	TRBJ2-2	TRBV7-9	TGTGCCAGCAGCCTTAGCGGGAACACCGGGGAGCTGTTTTTT	CASSLSGNTGELFF
-	-	TRBJ1-1	TRBV29-1	TGCAGCGTTGATCATGGGACAACTGAAGCTTTCTTT	CSVDHGTTEAFF
many	-	TRBJ2-1	TRBV12-3/TRBV12-4	TGTGCCAGCAGTTTTTTTTCGGCTAGCGTGTACAATGAGCAGTTCTTC	CASSFFSASVYNEQFF
many	TRBD2	TRBJ2-1	TRBV11-2	TGTGCCAGCCGATCGACTAGCGGGAGCAATGAGCAGTTCTTC	CASRSTSGSNEQFF
many	TRBD1	TRBJ2-7	TRBV27	TGTGCCAGCAGTTTGGGGACAGACTACGAGCAGTACTTC	CASSLGTDYEQYF
few	TRBD1	TRBJ1-1	TRBV20-1	TGCAGTGCTAAGGACCAACAGGGGAGCACTGAAGCTTTCTTT	CSAKDQQGSTEAFF
many	-	TRBJ1-1	TRBV5-1	TGCGCCAGCAGCTTTGTGAGGAACACTGAAGCTTTCTTT	CASSFVRNTEAFF
many	TRBD1	TRBJ2-2	TRBV12-3/TRBV12-4	TGTGCCAGCAGTCACCGGACAGGGAAGGAGAACACCGGGGAGCTGTTTTTT	CASSHRTGKENTGELFF
-	-	TRBJ1-5	TRBV2	TGTGCCAGCAGGTCAGGACAGATTAATCAGCCCCAGCATTTT	CASRSGQINQPQHF
few	-	TRBJ2-7	TRBV18	TGTGCCAGCTCACTCATTAGAGACAGGACCTACGAGCAGTACTTC	CASSLIRDRTYEQYF
many	-	TRBJ2-7	TRBV20-1	TGCAGTGCTAGAGATAGGCTAGCCTCGTGGGAAGACTACGAGCAGTACTTC	CSARDRLASWEDYEQYF
-	TRBD2	TRBJ2-1	TRBV19	TGTGCCAGTAGTGCGACTAGCGGGAGGCTACTATACGGCGGCGGCAATGAGCAGTTCTTC	CASSATSGRLLYGGGNEQFF
many	TRBD2	TRBJ2-5	TRBV20-1	TGCAGTGCTCTCTCTCTGGGAGGGGATAGAGAGACCCAGTACTTC	CSALSLGGDRETQYF